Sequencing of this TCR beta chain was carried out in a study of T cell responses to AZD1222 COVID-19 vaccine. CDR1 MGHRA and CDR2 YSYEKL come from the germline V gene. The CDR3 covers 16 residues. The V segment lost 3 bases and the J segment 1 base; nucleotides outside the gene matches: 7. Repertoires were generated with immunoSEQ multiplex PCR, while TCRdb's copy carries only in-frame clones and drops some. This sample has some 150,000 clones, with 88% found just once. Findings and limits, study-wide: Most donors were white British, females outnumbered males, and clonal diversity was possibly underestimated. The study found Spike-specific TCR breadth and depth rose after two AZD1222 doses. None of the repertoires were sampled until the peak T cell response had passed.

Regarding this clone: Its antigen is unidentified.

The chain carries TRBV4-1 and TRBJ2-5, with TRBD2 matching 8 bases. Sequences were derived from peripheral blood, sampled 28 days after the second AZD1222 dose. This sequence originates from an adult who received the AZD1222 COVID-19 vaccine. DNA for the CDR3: TGCGCCAGCAGCCAGTACTGGGCGGGGGGCCAAGAGACCCAGTACTTC. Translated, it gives CASSQYWAGGQETQYF.